Detailed here is one T cell receptor (beta chain). The antigen it binds to is not known. Base qualities are missing; no much larger clone stands one base away. Libraries were made using the immunoSEQ multiplex PCR assay. What TCRdb holds here is the immuneACCESS table cut down to in-frame rearrangements. Part of the clones is not present; checked against another copy, under half of the missing clones reflect an unresolved V gene, and the others are unexplained. In all, the sample holds hundreds of thousands of clones, and about 95% of those were seen once. Together, the top ten hold about 0.02% of the sample. The data stem from a study of shared T cell receptors in the human thymus (TCRdb year 2021). About the study as a whole: The study examined how the human thymus generates shared, self-reactive T-cell receptor alpha chains.

Cut back by 1 base and 3 bases, the V and J ends lie 9 bases apart. Based on the germline V gene, the CDR1 and CDR2 sequences are SGHTA and FQGNSA. The CDR3 has 14 amino acids, counting the end cysteine and phenylalanine. Only the CDR3 region is kept as DNA, spanning 42 bases read in frame from base 1. The source of this sequence is a human donor. The V and J genes are TRBV7-2 and TRBJ2-5, with the D segment possibly TRBD1 or TRBD2, each aligning over 5 bases. The material sequenced was thymocytes. This receptor carries the CDR3 CASSLGGPEETQYF. The base sequence is TGTGCCAGCAGCTTAGGGGGACCGGAAGAGACCCAGTACTTC.